This T cell receptor beta chain is drawn from a study of cytomegalovirus exposure and HLA in healthy donors. Overall study: Falling in the Caucasian-associated ancestry cluster were approximately 84% of under 450 genotyped donors.

The PCR made use of 60 Vbeta and 13 Jbeta primers. The table came from immunoSEQ multiplex PCR; TCRdb's copy has only in-frame clones and leaves some out. The data hold over 100,000 clones, with just under 80% observed a single time. The germline V gene encodes CDR1 SGDLS and CDR2 YYNGEE. Trimming took 3 bases from V and 12 from J; bases not matched to a gene: 9. This CDR3 spans 13 amino acids. The chain combines TRBV9 with TRBJ1-1; 9 bases match TRBD1. This TCR came from a man younger than 40 in good health and CMV-seronegative. Sequenced material: PBMCs. The CDR3 protein is CASSAGTGFVPFF. As DNA, the CDR3 is TGTGCCAGCAGCGCCGGGACAGGGTTTGTGCCTTTCTTT.